There are a few counts of the clone carrying this T cell receptor (beta chain). The sample comes from a study of cytomegalovirus exposure and HLA in healthy donors. Germline V gives CDR1 SGHVS, CDR2 FQNEAQ. Trimming cost V 2 bases and J 12 bases, with 11 bases left between them. CDR3 size: 11 residues. Amplification used 60 Vbeta primers and 13 Jbeta primers. This table comes from immunoSEQ multiplex PCR, and its TCRdb copy is limited to in-frame clones, with some not included. This sample has under 200,000 clones; 77% occur once, and the top ten carry roughly 2.8%. The sequencing input was PBMCs. The V gene is TRBV7-8, the J gene TRBJ2-7; a weak D match, TRBD2 (5 bases). The receptor was derived from a woman in her forties in good health and CMV-seropositive. The CDR3 nucleotides read TGTGCCAGCAGCTTAAGGTCTAGCCCGTACTTC. It specifies CASSLRSSPYF.